The 18 T cell receptor beta chains in this list originate from one sample, sequenced in a study of T cell clonality in common variable immunodeficiency. TCRdb's table, derived via immunoSEQ multiplex PCR, lists solely in-frame clones and lacks some. The sample gives some 53,000 clones, none seen only once, and the top ten clones hold less than 4%. The sample was peripheral blood mononuclear cells. Receptors were obtained from a person between 18 and 75 years old in good health.

This clone has ten or more counts. The read gets to within 3 residues of the CDR3 end, and the germline J gene fills in the rest. The chain recombines TRBV20-1 with TRBJ2-7; perhaps TRBD2 as D (6 bases). V was trimmed by 1 base and J by 0 bases, leaving 10 bases between them. The CDR3 is 14 residues long. Looked up from germline, CDR1 is DFQATT and CDR2 is SNEGSKA (reference sequence). CDR3 bases read: TGCAGTGCTAGAGCTGGAGGGCACTCCTACGAG. Protein sequence: CSARAGGHSYE. The whole CDR3 sequence reads CSARAGGHSYEQYF.

This clone has at least ten counts. The DNA read from the CDR3 is TGTGCCAGCAGCTTAGGCAGGGTAAACTCCTACGAG. The encoded protein is CASSLGRVNSYE. The full CDR3 reads CASSLGRVNSYEQYF. This chain joins TRBV7-9 and TRBJ2-7; possible D gene TRBD1, 5 bases. The read ends 3 residues before the CDR3 terminus; that terminus is restored from the germline J gene. The CDR3 runs to 15 residues. Trimming left V 1 base short and J 0 bases short, with 10 bases between. Germline V gives CDR1 SEHNR, CDR2 FQNEAQ (reference sequence).

This clone was seen many times. The read ends 3 residues early relative to the CDR3; the germline J gene fills the gap. The J gene is TRBJ2-7, the V gene TRBV12-3 or TRBV12-4, with 9 bases that match TRBD1. The CDR3 totals 15 residues. With 5 bases clipped from V and 2 bases from J, the junction kept 7 bases outside the gene matches. This CDR3 is CASSRGQGRTYEQYF. The CDR3 bases that were read are TGTGCCAGCAGTCGAGGACAGGGGAGAACCTACGAG.

This clone was recorded at least ten times. The sequence runs out 3 residues before the end of the CDR3; the remainder is reconstructed from the germline J gene. The V and J genes are TRBV19 and TRBJ2-7; TRBD2 aligns across 7 bases. The CDR3 totals 16 residues. Per germline, CDR1 LNHDA and CDR2 SQIVND (reference sequence). Unmatched junction bases numbered 11, after V lost 4 bases and J lost 2 bases. This CDR3 reads CASSTPRGEGPYEQYF. CDR3 bases read: TGTGCCAGTAGTACCCCCCGAGGGGAGGGCCCCTACGAG.

At least ten counts were recorded for this clone. The CDR3 extends 3 residues past the end of the read, so its final part is completed from the germline J gene. The chain carries TRBV5-1 and TRBJ2-5; D unclear. The germline CDR1 and CDR2 sequences are SGHRS and YFSETQ. This CDR3 is built from 15 residues. V was shortened by 0 bases and J by 2 bases, with 11 bases between the two germline ends. CDR3 sequence: CASSLVASWQETQYF. CDR3 DNA (partial): TGCGCCAGCAGCTTGGTGGCATCATGGCAAGAGACC.

This clone came up many times. The CDR3 extends 3 residues past the end of the read, so its final part is completed from the germline J gene. The chain employs TRBV30 and TRBJ2-2, with TRBD2 identical over 8 bases. Germline V CDR1 and CDR2: GTSNPN, SVGIG (reference sequence). The CDR3 sequence is 15 residues long. Trimming at V came to 5 bases and at J to 6 bases, leaving 11 bases not matched to a gene. The CDR3 is CAWARAGVFPGELFF. The sequenced CDR3 bases are TGTGCCTGGGCTCGAGCGGGAGTCTTCCCCGGGGAG. The full variable domain, rest sourced from reference TRBV30 and TRBJ2-2, is SQTIHQWPATLVQPVGSPLSLECTVEGTSNPNLYWYRQAAGRGLQLLFYSVGIGQISSEVPQNLSASRPQDRQFILSSKKLLLSDSGFYLCAWARAGVFPGELFFGEGSRLTVL.

This clone has at least ten counts. The sequenced CDR3 bases are TGTGCCAGCAGTTTAGAGCCAGGAAGAACTGAA. Translated, it gives CASSLEPGRTE. The entire CDR3 protein is CASSLEPGRTEAFF. The V call is TRBV12-3 or TRBV12-4, the J call TRBJ1-1; D gene uncertain. The DNA ends 3 residues before the CDR3 does, and the rest of the CDR3 is filled in from the germline J gene. The CDR3 contains 14 residues. Trimming removed 1 base from V and 5 bases from J, with 11 bases in between.

This clone showed up many times. The read terminates 3 residues before the CDR3 end, so the remaining end is supplied by the germline J gene. The V call is TRBV30, the J call TRBJ2-7; D unclear. Germline V gene lookup returns CDR1 GTSNPN and CDR2 SVGIG (reference sequence). V was pared by 0 bases and J by 4 bases, with 7 bases between. The CDR3 is made up of 12 amino acids. CDR3 loop: CAWSVRLYEQYF. Incomplete CDR3 DNA: TGTGCCTGGAGTGTCAGGCTATACGAG.

This clone was recorded at least ten times. The CDR3 end falls 3 residues outside the read, so it is completed with the germline J gene. The rearrangement uses TRBV5-4 and TRBJ2-3; TRBD2 matches 9 bases. Unmatched junction bases numbered 3, after V lost 1 base and J lost 0 bases. The CDR3 loop spans 16 amino acids. Germline values: CDR1 SGHNT, CDR2 YYREEE (reference sequence). The CDR3 DNA, read in part, is TGTGCCAGCAGCTTGAGGCTAGCGGGAAGCACAGATACG. It translates to CASSLRLAGSTDT. The full CDR3 reads CASSLRLAGSTDTQYF.

This clone was recorded at least ten times. The sequence runs out 3 residues before the end of the CDR3; the remainder is reconstructed from the germline J gene. The chain has TRBV30 and TRBJ1-2, with D perhaps matching TRBD1 (6 bases). The CDR3 contains 13 residues. The V end was cut by 3 bases, the J end by 0 bases, with 8 bases between. Germline V gives CDR1 GTSNPN, CDR2 SVGIG (reference sequence). The sequenced CDR3 bases are TGTGCCTGGAGAGGGGGTACTAACTATGGC. Translating gives CAWRGGTNYG. The CDR3 reads in full as CAWRGGTNYGYTF.

The table lists this clone with many counts. The read ends 3 residues early relative to the CDR3; the germline J gene fills the gap. The J gene is TRBJ2-5, the V gene TRBV2, with 13 bases fitting TRBD2. Losses at the gene ends were 6 bases for V and 5 bases for J; bases not matched to a gene: 6. The length of the CDR3 is 15 residues. Germline assignment: CDR1 SNHLY and CDR2 FYNNEI. This CDR3 reads CASREGLAGWETQYF. Incomplete CDR3 DNA: TGTGCCAGCAGGGAGGGACTAGCGGGATGGGAGACC.

Many counts were recorded for this clone. The read finishes 3 residues shy of the CDR3 end, and the germline J gene is used to complete it. This chain links TRBV5-1 with TRBJ1-5, with D unclear. The V gene's germline CDR1 is SGHRS and CDR2 YFSETQ. This CDR3 contains 15 residues. Trimming took 4 bases from V and 0 from J, leaving 11 bases between them. The CDR3 sequence: CASSPDGHSNQPQHF. CDR3 DNA, as far as it was read: TGCGCCAGCAGCCCCGATGGGCATAGCAATCAGCCC.

A word on this clone: The CDR3 extends 3 residues past the end of the read, so its final part is completed from the germline J gene. This chain joins TRBV7-2 and TRBJ1-2; D remains unclear. The CDR3 length is 14 residues. CDR1 and CDR2 (germline): SGHTA, FQGNSA. This chain's CDR3 is CASSSGLAGADYTF. CDR3 DNA (partial): TGTGCCAGCAGCTCCGGACTAGCGGGAGCTGAC. The variable domain in full, with the rest retrieved from reference TRBV7-2 and TRBJ1-2, is GAGVSQSPSNKVTEKGKDVELRCDPISGHTALYWYRQSLGQGLEFLIYFQGNSAPDKSGLPSDRFSAERTGGSVSTLTIQRTQQEDSAVYLCASSSGLAGADYTFGSGTRLTVV.

This clone occurred many times. The read ends 3 residues early relative to the CDR3; the germline J gene fills the gap. The rearrangement links TRBV7-6 to TRBJ2-3, with D hard to call. This CDR3 is 15 amino acids long. Germline V gene data show CDR1 as SGHVS and CDR2 as FNYEAQ. CDR3 residues: CASSRPPSGDGTQYF. The CDR3 DNA, read in part, is TGTGCCAGCAGTCGACCCCCCTCCGGAGACGGGACG.

Ten or more counts support this clone. The sequence runs out 3 residues before the end of the CDR3; the remainder is reconstructed from the germline J gene. The chain couples TRBV5-1 to TRBJ1-3; 7 nucleotides agree with TRBD1. Germline V gene lookup returns CDR1 SGHRS and CDR2 YFSETQ. This CDR3 region has 14 residues. V was clipped by 4 bases and J by 4 bases; unmatched bases: 5. CDR3 bases read: TGCGCCAGCAGCATGACAGGGAGAGGAAACACC. Amino acid sequence: CASSMTGRGNT. The whole CDR3 sequence is CASSMTGRGNTIYF.

In its sample, this clone was seen many times. The read is 3 residues too short to cover the CDR3 end, so that end is filled in from the germline J gene. This chain uses TRBV30 with TRBJ2-1; 10 bases agree with TRBD2. The germline V gene has CDR1 GTSNPN and CDR2 SVGIG (reference sequence). The CDR3 runs to 15 residues. V lost 1 base to trimming and J lost 9 bases; unmatched junction nucleotides: 9. CDR3 DNA (partial): TGTGCCTGGAGTGCGCTAGCGGGAGCTGGCGGTGAG. Translated: CAWSALAGAGGE. The whole CDR3 protein reads CAWSALAGAGGEQFF.

Many counts were recorded for this clone. This chain's CDR3 is CASSKLGNSNQPQHF. The CDR3 bases that were read are TGTGCCAGTAGTAAGTTGGGCAATAGCAATCAGCCC. V and J are TRBV19 and TRBJ1-5; no clear D. The missing CDR3 end, 3 residues past where the read stops, is filled in from the germline J gene. Germline V gene sequence: CDR1 LNHDA, CDR2 SQIVND (reference sequence). V shed 4 bases and J shed 0 bases, with 10 bases lying between them. The CDR3 runs 15 residues.

This clone was detected ten times or more. The CDR3 end is not reached by the read, which stops 3 residues before it; the germline J gene fills it in. The chain employs TRBV20-1 and TRBJ2-2; no clear D. The ends were cut back, 1 base at V and 1 base at J, with 4 bases in the middle. This CDR3 is 13 amino acids long. The germline CDR1 and CDR2 sequences are DFQATT and SNEGSKA (reference sequence). CDR3 DNA (partial): TGCAGTGCTAGAGCGGTGAACACCGGGGAG. Encoded protein: CSARAVNTGE. The full CDR3 is CSARAVNTGELFF.